The rows below give T cell receptor beta chains drawn from one sample of a study of T-cell reconstitution after alpha-beta-depleted transplantation in children. TCRdb called the PCR reads again in MiXCR, with one record for every CDR3 protein. The sample yields 190,000 or so distinct CDR3 sequences, 5% to 7.5% seen once. Specimen: PBMCs, collected before TCRalphabeta/CD19-depleted stem cell transplant. The receptors were gathered from a girl under three years old with combined immunodeficiency, due to receive a stem cell transplant. CDR3s include the opening cysteine and the closing phenylalanine or tryptophan. D genes are given only for firm matches. Only some rows state a clone size, as once, few, many or a class for expanded clones.

.	TRBV6-2/TRBV6-3	TRBJ2-3	many	TGTGCCAGCACTCCCGAGGCGAGAAGCACAGATACGCAGTATTTT	CASTPEARSTDTQYF
.	TRBV19	TRBJ2-1	many	TGTGCCAGTAGTATTGGAGCGGTCTCCTACAATGAGCAGTTCTTC	CASSIGAVSYNEQFF
.	TRBV7-9	TRBJ2-2	many	TGTGCCAGCAGCTTCCAGTCCACAGGGGAGCTGTTTTTT	CASSFQSTGELFF
TRBD2	TRBV20-1	TRBJ2-7	many	TGCAGTGCTAGACTAGCGGGAGGTACCTACGAGCAGTACTTC	CSARLAGGTYEQYF
TRBD2	TRBV4-2	TRBJ2-5	.	TGTGCCAGCAGCCAAGATGGCGGTAGCGGGAGGATAGGGGAGACCCAGTACTTC	CASSQDGGSGRIGETQYF
.	TRBV7-2	TRBJ2-7	many	TGTGCCAGCAGCTTAAGGGCGGGAAACTACGAGCAGTACTTC	CASSLRAGNYEQYF
TRBD1	TRBV4-1	TRBJ2-6	.	TGCGCCAGCAGCCAAGCCTTGATGTCGCCCGGCCCAGGGGGCTCTGGGGCCAACGTCCTGACTTTC	CASSQALMSPGPGGSGANVLTF
TRBD2	TRBV4-1	TRBJ2-1	.	TGCGCCAGCAGCCAGGCGACCCCGGGAGGCAATGAGCAGTTCTTC	CASSQATPGGNEQFF
TRBD2	TRBV4-3	TRBJ2-1	many	TGCGCCAGCAGCCAAGGGACTAGCGGGAGCTACAATGAGCAGTTCTTC	CASSQGTSGSYNEQFF
.	TRBV20-1	TRBJ2-2	few	TGCAGTGCTAGGGTGCTGGGTCTGACTCGAGGCACCGGGGAGCTGTTTTTT	CSARVLGLTRGTGELFF
.	TRBV7-2	TRBJ2-3	.	TGTGCCAGCAGCCCCCTCCGATGGTGGGTTAGAGGCACAGATACGCAGTATTTT	CASSPLRWWVRGTDTQYF
.	TRBV4-1	TRBJ1-5	many	TGCGCCAGCAGCCAAGACGGCAGTCTAAGCAATCAGCCCCAGCATTTT	CASSQDGSLSNQPQHF
TRBD1	TRBV7-8	TRBJ1-2	many	TGTGCCAGCACCGAGACAGGGAGAGGCTACACCTTC	CASTETGRGYTF
.	TRBV7-2	TRBJ2-1	.	TGTGCCAGCAGCTTAGCTTGGCAGGGGCTAGGCAATGAGCAGTTCTTC	CASSLAWQGLGNEQFF
.	TRBV9	TRBJ1-1	few	TGTGCCAGCAGCGGGCTGGCGACGGGAACTGAAGCTTTCTTT	CASSGLATGTEAFF
TRBD2	TRBV3-1	TRBJ2-5	many	TGTGCCAGCAGCCCCCGTGGGACCGGGGGGGCCCAGTACTTC	CASSPRGTGGAQYF
.	TRBV6-1	TRBJ1-2	many	TGTGCCAGCAGTGAGATTGCAGGGGCCCAAGCTAACTATGGCTACACCTTC	CASSEIAGAQANYGYTF
.	TRBV29-1	TRBJ1-1	many	TGCAGCGTTGAGTGGGAGGGACCTGGAGCTTTCTTT	CSVEWEGPGAFF
TRBD1	TRBV28	TRBJ2-6	many	TGTGCCAGCAGTTGGACAGGGGTAAACTCTGGGGCCAACGTCCTGACTTTC	CASSWTGVNSGANVLTF
.	TRBV12-3/TRBV12-4	TRBJ1-2	many	TGTGCCAGCAGTCCCCCGCGGAGGAGCTATGGCTACACCTTC	CASSPPRRSYGYTF
TRBD2	TRBV13	TRBJ2-3	many	TGTGCCAGCAGCTCAACGGGACTAGCGGGGAGCACAGATACGCAGTATTTT	CASSSTGLAGSTDTQYF
TRBD1	TRBV27	TRBJ2-2	many	TGTGCCAGCCAGGGGGCGTACACCGGGGAGCTGTTTTTT	CASQGAYTGELFF
.	TRBV12-3/TRBV12-4	TRBJ2-1	many	TGTGCCAGCAGCCAGGGGTGGCATGAGCAGTTCTTC	CASSQGWHEQFF
TRBD1	TRBV3-1	TRBJ2-5	many	TGTGCCAGCAGCCAAGTAGCGACAGGGGCCCTCCAAGAGACCCAGTACTTC	CASSQVATGALQETQYF
.	TRBV4-1	TRBJ1-1	many	TGCGCCAGCAGCCCTTGGACAGAGAACACTGAAGCTTTCTTT	CASSPWTENTEAFF
.	TRBV12-3/TRBV12-4	TRBJ2-7	medium-sized	TGTGCCAGCAGTTTGGGTACCTCCTACGAGCAGTACTTC	CASSLGTSYEQYF
TRBD2	TRBV12-3/TRBV12-4	TRBJ2-3	few	TGTGCCAGCAGTTTATTTGGTAGCGGGAGTCCAGATACGCAGTATTTT	CASSLFGSGSPDTQYF
TRBD2	TRBV12-3/TRBV12-4	TRBJ2-1	many	TGTGCCAGCAGTTTTGAGGGGACTAGAAACTACAATGAGCAGTTCTTC	CASSFEGTRNYNEQFF
.	TRBV7-6	TRBJ2-7	.	TGTGCCAGCAGCTTAGGACGGGAAGGAAGATACGAGCAGTACTTC	CASSLGREGRYEQYF
.	TRBV12-3/TRBV12-4	TRBJ1-1	many	TGTGCCAGCAGTTTCTGGGCAGGCGAAGCTTTCTTT	CASSFWAGEAFF
.	TRBV27	TRBJ2-1	.	TGTGCCAGCAGTTCCGAAACAGGCCGGGGACCGGATGAGCAGTTCTTC	CASSSETGRGPDEQFF
TRBD2	TRBV29-1	TRBJ2-5	many	TGCAGCGTTCGGACTAGTCAAGAGACCCAGTACTTC	CSVRTSQETQYF
.	TRBV13	TRBJ2-7	many	TGTGCCAGCAGCCCCCCGAACAAGCATTACGAGCAGTACTTC	CASSPPNKHYEQYF
.	TRBV29-1	TRBJ1-2	many	TGCAGCGTTGAAGACCCACTTAGGGCTTTCAACTATGGCTACACCTTC	CSVEDPLRAFNYGYTF
.	TRBV24-1	TRBJ2-3	many	TGTGCCACCAGTGACCGCGGACATATTAGCACAGATACGCAGTATTTT	CATSDRGHISTDTQYF
.	TRBV13	TRBJ1-3	many	TGTGCCAGCAGCCCAACCAGGGTCCCTGGAAACACCATATATTTT	CASSPTRVPGNTIYF
.	TRBV7-9	TRBJ1-4	many	TGTGCCAGCAGTCCAGGACGAAATAATAATGAAAAACTGTTTTTT	CASSPGRNNNEKLFF
TRBD2	TRBV29-1	TRBJ2-7	many	TGCAGCGTTGAAACGGGACTAGCGGGGGGTGGAAACTACGAGCAGTACTTC	CSVETGLAGGGNYEQYF
.	TRBV7-2	TRBJ2-1	.	TGTGCCAGCAGCTTAGGAGCGGGCCTGTACAATGAGCAGTTCTTC	CASSLGAGLYNEQFF
TRBD1	TRBV5-1	TRBJ2-2	many	TGCGCCAGCAGCTTCCGACAGGGGGGGTTCACCGGGGAGCTGTTTTTT	CASSFRQGGFTGELFF
.	TRBV20-1	TRBJ2-5	many	TGCAGTGCTAGAGTAGGGACAAATAGGGAGACCCAGTACTTC	CSARVGTNRETQYF
TRBD2	TRBV20-1	TRBJ2-3	few	TGCAGTGCTATCGCGGGAGGGCCGATTGATACGCAGTATTTT	CSAIAGGPIDTQYF
.	TRBV4-1	TRBJ2-1	many	TGCGCCAGCAGCCAAGAATCGGGGACATACAATGAGCAGTTCTTC	CASSQESGTYNEQFF
.	TRBV7-9	TRBJ2-5	many	TGTGCCAGCAGCCCGCCGGAGGGGGCGAGTATAGAGACCCAGTACTTC	CASSPPEGASIETQYF
.	TRBV29-1	TRBJ2-1	many	TGCAGCGTTGATAGCGAGAATGAGCAGTTCTTC	CSVDSENEQFF